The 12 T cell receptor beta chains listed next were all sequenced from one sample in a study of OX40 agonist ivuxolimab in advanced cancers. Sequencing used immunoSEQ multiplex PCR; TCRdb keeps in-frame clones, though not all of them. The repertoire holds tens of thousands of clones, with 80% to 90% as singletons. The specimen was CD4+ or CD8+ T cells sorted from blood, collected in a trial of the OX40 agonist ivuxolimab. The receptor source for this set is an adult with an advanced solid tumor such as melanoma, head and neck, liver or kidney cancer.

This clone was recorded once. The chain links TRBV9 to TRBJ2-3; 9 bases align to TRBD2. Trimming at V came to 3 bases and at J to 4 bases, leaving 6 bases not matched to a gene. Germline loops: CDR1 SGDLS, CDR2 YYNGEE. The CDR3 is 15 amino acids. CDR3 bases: TGTGCCAGCAGCGATGGGACTAGCTTAGCAGATACGCAGTATTTT. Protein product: CASSDGTSLADTQYF.

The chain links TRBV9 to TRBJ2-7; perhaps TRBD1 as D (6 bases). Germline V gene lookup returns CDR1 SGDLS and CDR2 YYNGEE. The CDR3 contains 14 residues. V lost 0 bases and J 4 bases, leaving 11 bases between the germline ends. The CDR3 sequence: CASSVGGQVYEQYF. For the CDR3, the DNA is TGTGCCAGCAGCGTAGGGGGGCAGGTATACGAGCAGTACTTC.

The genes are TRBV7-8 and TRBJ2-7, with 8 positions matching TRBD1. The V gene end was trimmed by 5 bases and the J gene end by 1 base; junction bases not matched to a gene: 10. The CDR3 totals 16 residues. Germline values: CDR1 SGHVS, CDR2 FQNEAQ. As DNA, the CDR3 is TGTGCCAGCAGCGCCCGGACAGGGTTTGGGTCCTACGAGCAGTACTTC. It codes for CASSARTGFGSYEQYF.

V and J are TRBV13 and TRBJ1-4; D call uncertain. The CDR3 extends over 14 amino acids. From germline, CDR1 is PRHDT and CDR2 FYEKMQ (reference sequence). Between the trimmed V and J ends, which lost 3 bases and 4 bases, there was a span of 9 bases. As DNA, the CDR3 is TGTGCCAGCAGCTTGAGGGTAAATAATGAAAAACTGTTTTTT. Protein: CASSLRVNNEKLFF.

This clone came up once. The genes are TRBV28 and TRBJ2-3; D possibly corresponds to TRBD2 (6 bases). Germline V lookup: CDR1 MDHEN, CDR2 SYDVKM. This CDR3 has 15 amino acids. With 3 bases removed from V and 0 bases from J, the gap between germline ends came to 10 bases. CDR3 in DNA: TGTGCCAGCAGTTTGGGGGAGGCTAGCACAGATACGCAGTATTTT. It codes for CASSLGEASTDTQYF.

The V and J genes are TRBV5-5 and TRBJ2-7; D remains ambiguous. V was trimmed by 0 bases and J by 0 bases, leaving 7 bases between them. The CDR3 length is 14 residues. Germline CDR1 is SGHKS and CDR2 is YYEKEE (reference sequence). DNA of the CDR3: TGTGCCAGCAGCTTGGGGCTGAGCTCCTACGAGCAGTACTTC. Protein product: CASSLGLSSYEQYF. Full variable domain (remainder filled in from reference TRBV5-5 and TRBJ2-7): DAGVTQSPTHLIKTRGQQVTLRCSPISGHKSVSWYQQVLGQGPQFIFQYYEKEERGRGNFPDRFSARQFPNYSSELNVNALLLGDSALYLCASSLGLSSYEQYFGPGTRLTVT.

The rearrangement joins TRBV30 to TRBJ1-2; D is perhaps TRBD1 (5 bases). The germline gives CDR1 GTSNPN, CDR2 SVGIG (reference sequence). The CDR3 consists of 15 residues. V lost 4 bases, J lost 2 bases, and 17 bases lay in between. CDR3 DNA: TGTGCCTGGAACAGCCCGGGGACTGTAAACTATGGCTACACCTTC. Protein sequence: CAWNSPGTVNYGYTF.

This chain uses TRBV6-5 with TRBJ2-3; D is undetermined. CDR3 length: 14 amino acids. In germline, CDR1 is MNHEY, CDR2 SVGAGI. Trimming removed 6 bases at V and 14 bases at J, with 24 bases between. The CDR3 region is CASSRSPESPRRYF. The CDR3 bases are TGTGCCAGCAGCCGCAGTCCCGAGTCGCCCCGGAGGTATTTT.

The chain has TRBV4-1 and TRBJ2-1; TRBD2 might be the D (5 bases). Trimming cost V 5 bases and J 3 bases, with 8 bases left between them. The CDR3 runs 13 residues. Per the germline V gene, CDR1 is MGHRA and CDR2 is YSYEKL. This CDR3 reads CASSGSNYNEQFF. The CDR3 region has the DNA TGCGCCAGCAGCGGGAGTAACTACAATGAGCAGTTCTTC.

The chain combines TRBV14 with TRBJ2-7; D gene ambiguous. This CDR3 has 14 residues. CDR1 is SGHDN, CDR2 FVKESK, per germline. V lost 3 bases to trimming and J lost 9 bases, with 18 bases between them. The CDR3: CASSQEYKNSVQYF. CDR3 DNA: TGTGCCAGCAGCCAGGAATACAAGAATTCGGTGCAGTACTTC.

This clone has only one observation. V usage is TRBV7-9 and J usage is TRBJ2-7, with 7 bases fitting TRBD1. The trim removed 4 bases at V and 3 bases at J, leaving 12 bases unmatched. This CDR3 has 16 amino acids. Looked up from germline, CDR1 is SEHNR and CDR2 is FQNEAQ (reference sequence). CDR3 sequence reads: CASSYRQGTVIYEQYF. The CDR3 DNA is TGTGCCAGCAGCTACCGACAGGGAACTGTTATCTACGAGCAGTACTTC.

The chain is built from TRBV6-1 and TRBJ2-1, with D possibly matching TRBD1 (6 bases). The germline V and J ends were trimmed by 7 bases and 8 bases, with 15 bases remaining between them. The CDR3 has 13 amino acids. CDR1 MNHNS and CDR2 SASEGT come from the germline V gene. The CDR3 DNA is TGTGCCAGCATCCTTCCAGGGGTCGATGAGCAGTTCTTC. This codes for CASILPGVDEQFF.